The clone carrying this T cell receptor beta chain showed up just a few times. What it binds is unknown. This record belongs to a study of T cells in Graves' hyperthyroidism and ophthalmopathy. Points from the study as a whole: Most clonotypes expanded in the thyroid (above 0.001) were also present in blood.

The study excluded patients with uncontrolled infection, other autoimmune disease, pregnancy or lactation. Extraction of PBMCs used roughly 9.3 ml of fresh peripheral blood. The CDR3 regions of TCR beta were amplified from RNA transcripts. HTBI primers were used for first-round RT-PCR of the TCR CDR3. TCRdb passed the multiplex PCR reads through MiXCR, listing each CDR3 protein once. The sample contains about 530,000 distinct CDR3 sequences, more than 15% of which appear only once. CDR1 and CDR2 from the germline V gene are LNHNV and YYDKDF (reference sequence). The CDR3 sequence is 15 residues long. The germline V and J ends were trimmed by 1 base and 3 bases, with 10 bases remaining between them.

This chain connects TRBV15 to TRBJ1-5; no firm D call. This receptor was taken from a woman aged 18-30 years with Graves' ophthalmopathy. Sequenced material: blood. CDR3 loop: CATSRVVGSNQPQHF. The CDR3 region has the DNA TGTGCCACCAGCAGAGTGGTGGGCTCCAATCAGCCCCAGCATTTT.